This T cell receptor (beta chain) was observed in a study of blood T cell repertoires in COVID-19. In the study overall: Some COVID-19 samples were acute and others convalescent; all came from the United States, Italy and Spain. The cDNA or gDNA used as material had been derived from T cells, B-cell-depleted T cells, or PBMCs.

CDR1 is SGHRS, CDR2 YFSETQ, per germline. J gave up 7 bases and V 0 bases, and 8 bases lay outside the gene matches. There are 15 residues in the CDR3. Generated by immunoSEQ multiplex PCR, the TCRdb table keeps only in-frame clones and is missing some. This repertoire shows about 58,000 clones, about nine tenths found once; its top ten account for about a fifth. The chain joins TRBV5-1 to TRBJ2-7; TRBD2 matches at 9 bases. Sample: peripheral blood. The source of this sequence is a woman in her fifties or sixties with active or convalescent COVID-19. The CDR3 reads CASSLGAGGPSEQYF. CDR3 nucleotides: TGCGCCAGCAGCTTGGGGGCGGGAGGGCCGAGTGAGCAGTACTTC.